This passage covers 23 T cell receptor beta chains from one sample sequenced in a study of beta chain features in type 1 diabetes (dated by TCRdb to the late 2010s). Library construction relied on the immunoSEQ multiplex PCR assay. The entire isolated RNA was reverse transcribed using the High Capacity cDNA Reverse Transcription Kit, and thus expressed TCRB transcripts were sequenced. TCRdb re-hosts the immuneACCESS table, in-frame sequences only. Its copies lack some clones; in the studies checked, an unresolved V gene accounts for under half of them, and the cause for the rest is not known. The sample table records under 400,000 clones; 14% of these occur just once. The ten largest clones capture under 8.5% of the sample. Sequencing was performed on central memory CD4+ T cells from blood. The receptors were gathered from a man aged 30 to 39 in good health.

V usage is TRBV7-9 and J usage is TRBJ1-1; 10 bases are shared with TRBD1. The CDR3 totals 14 residues. Per the germline V gene, CDR1 is SEHNR and CDR2 is FQNEAQ (reference sequence). Trimming removed 1 base from V and 5 bases from J; junction bases left unmatched: 1. The CDR3 coding sequence is TGTGCCAGCAGCTTAGAGGACAGGGGGACTGAAGCTTTCTTT. Its translation is CASSLEDRGTEAFF. The full variable domain, rest sourced from reference TRBV7-9 and TRBJ1-1, is DTGVSQNPRHKITKRGQNVTFRCDPISEHNRLYWYRQTLGQGPEFLTYFQNEAQLEKSRLLSDRFSAERPKGSFSTLEIQRTEQGDSAMYLCASSLEDRGTEAFFGQGTRLTVV.

This clone came up a few times. The chain recombines TRBV9 with TRBJ2-2, with a possible D match to TRBD1 (6 bases). Trimming left V 4 bases short and J 7 bases short, with 17 bases between. The CDR3 has 15 amino acids. The germline gives CDR1 SGDLS, CDR2 YYNGEE. The CDR3 bases are TGTGCCAGCAGCCAAACCTCGAGGGGACACGGGGAGCTGTTTTTT. Translating gives CASSQTSRGHGELFF.

This clone has only a few counts. The chain has TRBV13 and TRBJ1-5; 7 positions agree with TRBD1. Trimming at V came to 2 bases and at J to 4 bases, leaving 8 bases not matched to a gene. Germline CDR1 and CDR2: PRHDT and FYEKMQ (reference sequence). CDR3 length: 16 residues. The CDR3 DNA follows: TGTGCCAGCAGCTTACACTCCCGGGACAGAAATCAGCCCCAGCATTTT. It encodes CASSLHSRDRNQPQHF.

This clone showed up just a few times. The DNA for the CDR3 is TGCGCCAGCAGCCCCGTCACCACCGTATTTTATGGGACCCAGTACTTC. It codes for CASSPVTTVFYGTQYF. The chain combines TRBV5-1 with TRBJ2-5; D uncertain. CDR1 SGHRS and CDR2 YFSETQ come from the germline V gene. CDR3 length equals 16 residues. Trimming removed 4 bases from V and 7 bases from J, with 23 bases in between. The whole variable domain, remainder taken from reference TRBV5-1 and TRBJ2-5, is KAGVTQTPRYLIKTRGQQVTLSCSPISGHRSVSWYQQTPGQGLQFLFEYFSETQRNKGNFPGRFSGRQFSNSRSEMNVSTLELGDSALYLCASSPVTTVFYGTQYFGPGTRLLVL.

The chain is built from TRBV5-1 and TRBJ2-3; the D is unclear. V shed 2 bases and J shed 6 bases, with 13 bases lying between them. The CDR3 is 14 residues long. The V gene's germline CDR1 is SGHRS and CDR2 YFSETQ. The CDR3 loop reads CASSFNSGSDTQYF. The CDR3 DNA follows: TGCGCCAGCAGCTTTAATTCTGGAAGCGATACGCAGTATTTT. Full variable domain (remainder filled in from reference TRBV5-1 and TRBJ2-3): KAGVTQTPRYLIKTRGQQVTLSCSPISGHRSVSWYQQTPGQGLQFLFEYFSETQRNKGNFPGRFSGRQFSNSRSEMNVSTLELGDSALYLCASSFNSGSDTQYFGPGTRLTVL.

This clone came up a few times. This chain links TRBV10-3 with TRBJ1-5; D is perhaps TRBD1 (6 bases). Per the germline V gene, CDR1 is ENHRY and CDR2 is SYGVKD. The CDR3 contains 13 residues. V was trimmed by 11 bases and J by 6 bases, leaving 17 bases between them. Here the CDR3 reads CASGGGSGQPQHF. In DNA, the CDR3 is TGTGCCTCAGGAGGGGGGAGTGGTCAGCCCCAGCATTTT.

V usage is TRBV9 and J usage is TRBJ2-3; D is possibly TRBD2 (6 bases). The CDR3 is 14 residues long. Trimming took 7 bases from V and 0 from J, leaving 12 bases between them. Per the germline V gene, CDR1 is SGDLS and CDR2 is YYNGEE. CDR3 sequence reads: CASGGTLSTDTQYF. CDR3 sequence (DNA): TGTGCCAGCGGAGGGACGCTTAGCACAGATACGCAGTATTTT.

This clone was seen a handful of times. The V call is TRBV7-2, the J call TRBJ2-1, with TRBD2 matching over 10 bases. V shed 3 bases and J 7 bases; nucleotides not matched to a gene: 6. Germline loops: CDR1 SGHTA, CDR2 FQGNSA. The CDR3 sequence is 15 residues long. The CDR3: CASSFSGTSVNEQFF. The CDR3 region has the DNA TGTGCCAGCAGCTTCTCCGGGACTAGCGTAAATGAGCAGTTCTTC.

This sequence joins TRBV6-6 and TRBJ2-3; D is perhaps TRBD1 (5 bases). V lost 9 bases, J lost 3 bases, and 19 bases lay in between. Germline assignment: CDR1 MNHNY and CDR2 SVGAGI (reference sequence). CDR3 size: 15 residues. The CDR3 here is CARPGRARPTDTQYF. In DNA form, the CDR3 reads TGTGCCAGGCCGGGCAGGGCGAGACCGACAGATACGCAGTATTTT.

V gene TRBV7-8 combines with J gene TRBJ1-2, with 9 bases matching TRBD1. V gave up 5 bases and J gave up 8 bases; unmatched junction bases: 6. The germline CDR1 and CDR2 sequences are SGHVS and FQNEAQ. The CDR3 loop spans 13 amino acids. The CDR3 DNA is TGTGCCAGCAGCCCGGGACAGGGAAGAGGCTACACCTTC. It yields the protein CASSPGQGRGYTF.

This clone was found a few times. V and J are TRBV20-1 and TRBJ1-2; D gene uncertain. The CDR3 is 11 amino acids. CDR1 and CDR2 (germline): DFQATT, SNEGSKA (reference sequence). V lost 1 base, J lost 10 bases, and 10 bases lay in between. The CDR3 nucleotides are TGCAGTGCTAGAGTCGGTGGACCCTACACCTTC. Amino acid sequence: CSARVGGPYTF.

This chain uses TRBV11-1 with TRBJ2-1, with TRBD2 identical over 10 bases. V dropped 2 bases and J dropped 9; count of bases not matched to a gene: 10. This CDR3 is built from 16 residues. Germline V gene sequence: CDR1 SGHAT, CDR2 FQDESV (reference sequence). The CDR3, as DNA: TGTGCCAGCAGCTTATTCGGGCTAGCGGGAGCCGGTGAGCAGTTCTTC. This sequence encodes CASSLFGLAGAGEQFF.

This clone was seen a few times. This chain links TRBV5-1 with TRBJ1-1; D remains unclear. CDR1 and CDR2 from the germline V gene are SGHRS and YFSETQ. Trimming removed 0 bases at V and 4 bases at J, with 10 bases between. The CDR3 runs to 14 residues. In DNA form, the CDR3 reads TGCGCCAGCAGCTTGGATCCCGCGGTCACTGAAGCTTTCTTT. Translating gives CASSLDPAVTEAFF.

This clone has only a few counts. V is TRBV7-8 and J is TRBJ2-3; D gene ambiguous. V was trimmed by 5 bases and J by 0 bases, leaving 6 bases between them. Germline V gene lookup returns CDR1 SGHVS and CDR2 FQNEAQ. The CDR3 runs 13 residues. CDR3 loop: CASSVYSTDTQYF. CDR3 nucleotides: TGTGCCAGCAGCGTTTACAGCACAGATACGCAGTATTTT.

The sample holds a few counts of this clone. This sequence joins TRBV7-9 and TRBJ2-7, with D possibly TRBD1 on 6 matching bases. CDR1 SEHNR and CDR2 FQNEAQ come from the germline V gene (reference sequence). Trimming took 3 bases from V and 5 from J, leaving 14 bases between them. There are 14 residues in the CDR3. The CDR3 region is CASSFDRPEHEQYF. Written as DNA, the CDR3 is TGTGCCAGCAGCTTCGACAGGCCGGAGCACGAGCAGTACTTC.

This clone showed up just a few times. This sequence joins TRBV19 and TRBJ2-3, with D possibly being TRBD2 (6 bases). The CDR3 contains 15 residues. The germline V gene encodes CDR1 LNHDA and CDR2 SQIVND (reference sequence). Trimming removed 3 bases from V and 1 base from J, with 11 bases in between. The DNA of the CDR3 is TGTGCCAGTAGTATTGGGACTGGACGCACAGATACGCAGTATTTT. It specifies CASSIGTGRTDTQYF.

The chain has TRBV6-5 and TRBJ1-1; TRBD1 matches at 10 bases. This CDR3 spans 15 amino acids. Germline assignment: CDR1 MNHEY and CDR2 SVGAGI. V lost 5 bases, J lost 6 bases, and 9 bases stayed unmatched. The CDR3 is CASSPSWDRGAEAFF. The DNA for the CDR3 is TGTGCCAGCAGTCCCTCGTGGGACAGGGGCGCTGAAGCTTTCTTT.

The chain has TRBV5-4 and TRBJ2-3, with 9 bases lining up with TRBD2. CDR3 length: 15 amino acids. The germline CDR1 and CDR2 sequences are SGHNT and YYREEE (reference sequence). The trim removed 0 bases at V and 4 bases at J, leaving 3 bases unmatched. In DNA form, the CDR3 reads TGTGCCAGCAGCTTGGGGGGACTAGCAGCAGATACGCAGTATTTT. Its protein product is CASSLGGLAADTQYF.

The chain couples TRBV6-5 to TRBJ2-7, with TRBD1 as a possible D gene (5 bases). The CDR3 totals 13 residues. The germline CDR1 and CDR2 sequences are MNHEY and SVGAGI. With 5 bases removed from V and 5 bases from J, the gap between germline ends came to 13 bases. The CDR3 region has the DNA TGTGCCAGCAGTGAAGGTTTCAGGGACGAGCAGTACGTC. It specifies CASSEGFRDEQYV.

Only a few counts were recorded for this clone. The rearrangement links TRBV11-2 to TRBJ2-7; no reliable D call. V lost 4 bases and J 0 bases, leaving 4 bases between the germline ends. Germline V gene lookup returns CDR1 SGHAT and CDR2 FQNNGV. CDR3 length: 12 amino acids. DNA of the CDR3: TGTGCCAGCAGCTCGGACTCCTACGAGCAGTACGTC. Translating it yields CASSSDSYEQYV.

The table lists this clone with a few counts. The chain joins TRBV21-1 to TRBJ2-5; the table calls TRBD1, which could not be checked here. TRBV21-1 is tagged as a pseudogene. The CDR3 sequence is 20 residues long. The CDR3 DNA reads as TGTGCCAGCAGCAAAGCTAAAGTGGAAAGACCCGGACAGTCCCAAGAGACCCAGTACTTC. Its protein product is CASSKAKVERPGQSQETQYF.

This clone has just a few counts. V gene TRBV30 combines with J gene TRBJ2-5; no firm D call. Looked up from germline, CDR1 is GTSNPN and CDR2 is SVGIG (reference sequence). The CDR3 has 11 amino acids. Trimming pared 3 bases from V and 2 bases from J, leaving 4 bases between. The CDR3 nucleotides are TGTGCCTGGAGCCAGCAAGAGACCCAGTACTTC. It codes for CAWSQQETQYF.

This chain links TRBV7-2 with TRBJ2-7; D uncertain. CDR1 is SGHTA and CDR2 is FQGNSA in the germline V gene. Trimming removed 1 base at V and 4 bases at J, with 11 bases between. The CDR3 runs to 14 residues. CDR3 amino acids: CASSLDSAEYEQYF. The DNA of the CDR3 is TGTGCCAGCAGCTTAGATTCGGCAGAGTACGAGCAGTACTTC.